This T cell receptor beta chain was retrieved from a study of T cell responses to AZD1222 COVID-19 vaccine. Regarding the study as a whole: Mapped onto spike, vaccine-associated CD4 TCRs spanned it and were dominant at 160-218 and 743-854.

Of note for this clone: The antigen is not known.

CDR1 and CDR2 from the germline V gene are SQVTM and ANQGSEA. This CDR3 has 13 residues. V lost 6 bases and J 4 bases, leaving 15 bases between the germline ends. Using immunoSEQ multiplex PCR, the repertoire was profiled, and TCRdb retains in-frame clones only, with some absent. The profile shows approximately 110,000 clones, approximately 90% of them singletons. The clonotype was recovered from an adult in good health. Sample: peripheral blood, taken on day 0 of AZD1222 vaccination. The rearrangement joins TRBV29-1 to TRBJ1-1; D is uncertain. CDR3 DNA sequence: TGCAGCGTCCAAACCTTGCAAGGCACTGAAGCTTTCTTT. This translates into CSVQTLQGTEAFF. Using reference TRBV29-1 and TRBJ1-1 for the parts outside the CDR3, the full variable domain is SAVISQKPSRDICQRGTSLTIQCQVDSQVTMMFWYRQQPGQSLTLIATANQGSEATYESGFVIDKFPISRPNLTFSTLTVSNMSPEDSSIYLCSVQTLQGTEAFFGQGTRLTVV.